This T cell receptor (beta chain) comes out of a study of blood T cell repertoires in COVID-19 (dated by TCRdb to 2020 to 2022). In the study overall: The collaborator samples originated in the United States, Italy and Spain and spanned the acute and convalescent phases of COVID-19. The prospective study material was composed of cDNA or gDNA derived from T cells, B-cell-depleted T cells, or PBMCs. The dataset comprised deeply sampled blood TCRbeta repertoires from subjects exposed to, actively infected with, or recovered from COVID-19. The repertoires were made available in a free public database intended to serve as a resource for research on the immune response to SARS-CoV-2. The samples were drawn from two sources: the first 160 participants of the ongoing ImmuneRACE study, and about 1,300 subjects contributed by 6 global collaborators. Nearly every sample came with metadata listing a de-identified subject ID, COVID-19 status, age in years and sex. Where available, HLA class I and class II types were obtained from metadata supplied by the sample provider rather than from assay-based typing.

Turning to this clone: There is no known antigen for this receptor. Base qualities are not at hand, and no much larger clone is one base apart.

General study outcomes and caveats: The quantity of clinical and demographic metadata differed by source and by participant and was supplied without curation.

A second Seattle source provided samples from volunteer blood donors who had recovered from COVID-19. Each collaborating institution followed its own protocols to collect whole blood in K2EDTA tubes. For TCRbeta analysis, collaborator samples were shipped as frozen whole blood, as isolated PBMCs, or as DNA extracted from either sample type. The immunoSEQ Assay, a bias-controlled multiplex PCR, was used to amplify TCRbeta CDR3 regions from genomic DNA. Processing in the source paper ran as follows. The number of nucleated cells in each sample was estimated from the amplification of reference gene primers within the assay. To quantify the absolute abundance of each unique TCRbeta CDR3 rearrangement, sequence reads were collapsed and filtered. For each sample, productive Simpson clonality was calculated as the square root of Simpson's diversity index over productive rearrangements. The clones in this table, taken by TCRdb from immuneACCESS, are in-frame only. Not every clone is retained; where verified, under half of the shortfall comes from an unresolved V gene, and the cause of the rest is unknown. V and J calls and clone size are as listed in that table; D and trimming were resolved from the DNA. The sample table shows around 200,000 clones, and under 80% are seen once. Roughly 14% of the sample belongs to the ten largest clones.

Sequences SNHLY (CDR1) and FYNNEI (CDR2) are obtained from the germline V gene. There are 17 amino acids in the CDR3, from cysteine to phenylalanine inclusive. Of the read, only the CDR3 DNA is kept; its 51 bases are in frame from base 1. The germline V end is reduced by 2 bases and the J end by 2 bases; junction bases left unmatched: 5. This TCR was sampled from a man aged 45-65 years who had recovered from COVID-19. The V and J genes are TRBV2 and TRBJ2-1, with 11 middle bases fitting TRBD2. Material for sequencing was peripheral blood. The nucleotide sequence is TGTGCCAGCAGTGAATATAAGACTAGCGGGACCTACAATGAGCAGTTCTTC. It is translated as CASSEYKTSGTYNEQFF.